This T cell receptor (beta chain) stems from a study of Ad26.COV2.S vaccination and SARS-CoV-2 variants. Study details: The study gave Ad26.COV2.S intramuscularly, once or twice 56 days apart.

Study-wide results and limits: Breadth and depth estimates from TCRs may understate total T cell responses.

Treatment reported: around 19 received Ad26.COV2.S at low or high dose, single or two shots; about 5 received placebo; per-sample allocation not given. Repertoires come from day 63 after the first vaccine or placebo injection. Donation came from an adult in Boston who was aged 18-55 years. What was given as vaccine was an Ad26 vector encoding Wuhan-strain SARS-CoV-2 spike. Points on this clone: The target antigen is unknown. Additional DNA sequences in this sample encode the identical CDR3.

Trimming removed 4 bases at V and 7 bases at J, with 8 bases between. CDR3 length equals 13 residues. The germline CDR1 and CDR2 sequences are ENHRY and SYGVKD. The method was immunoSEQ multiplex PCR; TCRdb's version includes in-frame clones alone and lacks a portion of them. The sample comprises about 680,000 clones, approximately 88% of which are singletons, and over 1.3% rests with the top ten. The chain employs TRBV10-3 and TRBJ1-6; the D is unclear. Sequenced here: peripheral blood, sampled in a trial of Ad26.COV2.S vaccine versus placebo. This sequence was found in a person aged 18 to 65 who received the Ad26.COV2.S COVID-19 vaccine or a placebo. The CDR3 sequence: CAISVGGNSPLHF. The CDR3 coding sequence is TGTGCCATCAGTGTGGGTGGAAATTCACCCCTCCACTTT.